Shown below are 24 T cell receptor beta chains from a single sample sequenced in a study of cytomegalovirus exposure and HLA in healthy donors (dated by TCRdb to about 2017). The method was the immunoSEQ multiplex PCR assay. The multiplex PCR relied on a mix of 60 forward primers for TCR Vbeta segments and 13 reverse primers for TCR Jbeta segments. As stored in TCRdb, this immuneACCESS dataset retains in-frame rearrangements with V and J assigned. A fraction of the clones does not appear; measured against another copy, unresolved V genes explain less than half of the discrepancy, and the remainder lacks a known reason. This sample has 63,000 or so clones in its table, and 74% of those were observed once. Of the sample, roughly 20% falls within the top ten clones. The sample taken for sequencing was PBMCs. The receptors stem from a woman aged 30 to 39 in good health and CMV-seropositive.

The chain combines TRBV5-1 with TRBJ2-5, with D possibly being TRBD1 (7 bases). Germline assignment: CDR1 SGHRS and CDR2 YFSETQ. V was pared by 4 bases and J by 6 bases, with 16 bases between. The CDR3 is 14 residues long. The CDR3 DNA sequence: TGCGCCAGCAGCCCCGGAGGGGGCTCGAAGACCCAGTACTTC. It yields the protein CASSPGGGSKTQYF.

The J gene is TRBJ2-7, the V gene TRBV5-1; D perhaps matches TRBD1 (6 bases). Germline V gene lookup returns CDR1 SGHRS and CDR2 YFSETQ. Trimming shortened V by 4 bases and J by 1 base, and 15 bases separated the two germline ends. The CDR3 runs to 15 residues. The DNA for the CDR3 is TGCGCCAGCAGCCCACGGACAGCATCATCCTACGAGCAGTACTTC. Its translation is CASSPRTASSYEQYF.

The chain couples TRBV30 to TRBJ2-7; TRBD2 matches 10 bases. CDR1 is GTSNPN, CDR2 SVGIG, per germline (reference sequence). With 0 bases clipped from V and 4 bases from J, the junction kept 0 bases outside the gene matches. This CDR3 comprises 13 residues. The CDR3 sequence: CAWSVAGGYEQYF. The CDR3, as DNA: TGTGCCTGGAGTGTAGCGGGAGGGTACGAGCAGTACTTC.

The rearrangement joins TRBV19 to TRBJ2-1; 9 positions match TRBD2. After removal of 6 bases from V and 5 bases from J, the junction contained 11 bases not matched to a gene. The CDR3 consists of 16 residues. Germline V CDR1 and CDR2: LNHDA, SQIVND (reference sequence). The CDR3 DNA sequence: TGTGCCAGTAGGGATAGCGGGAGACCCGTGCACAATGAGCAGTTCTTC. Protein: CASRDSGRPVHNEQFF.

This chain links TRBV28 with TRBJ1-4; possible D gene TRBD1, 6 bases. Germline CDR1 MDHEN, CDR2 SYDVKM. V lost 5 bases and J lost 8, with 18 bases in between. The CDR3 loop spans 15 amino acids. CDR3 sequence (DNA): TGTGCCAGCAGTGGGGCCGGGACAAGTCAGGAAAAACTGTTTTTT. Protein: CASSGAGTSQEKLFF.

V and J are TRBV7-2 and TRBJ1-2; TRBD1 matches at 11 bases. The CDR3 is made up of 17 amino acids. The trim removed 1 base at V and 8 bases at J, leaving 12 bases unmatched. CDR1 is SGHTA and CDR2 is FQGNSA in the germline V gene. The CDR3 bases are TGTGCCAGCAGCTTAGGAAGGACAGGGGGCGCATTGGAAGGCTACACCTTC. Protein product: CASSLGRTGGALEGYTF.

J is TRBJ2-1 and V is TRBV23-1; a weak D match, TRBD2 (5 bases). TRBV23-1 is recorded as an ORF, its role being uncertain. V was trimmed by 0 bases and J by 16 bases, leaving 16 bases between them. CDR3 size: 13 residues. CDR3 DNA sequence: TGCGCCAGCAGTCAATCGGGCTCTAGCATCGGCTTCTTC. Translated: CASSQSGSSIGFF.

This chain joins TRBV28 and TRBJ2-1; TRBD2 aligns across 7 bases. Germline V gives CDR1 MDHEN, CDR2 SYDVKM. V trimming: 10 bases; J trimming: 5 bases; junction bases outside the gene matches: 14. CDR3 length equals 15 residues. The CDR3 coding sequence is TGTGCCACTATAACCGGGACTATGGGAAACAATGAGCAGTTCTTC. It encodes CATITGTMGNNEQFF.

The chain is built from TRBV5-1 and TRBJ2-1; D is undetermined. The germline CDR1 and CDR2 sequences are SGHRS and YFSETQ. Trimming pared 0 bases from V and 4 bases from J, leaving 8 bases between. The CDR3 is made up of 14 amino acids. CDR3 sequence (DNA): TGCGCCAGCAGCTTGGTCCCAGAATACAATGAGCAGTTCTTC. Residues: CASSLVPEYNEQFF.

The V gene is TRBV28, the J gene TRBJ1-3; TRBD1 matches 8 bases. V was clipped by 7 bases and J by 6 bases; unmatched bases: 8. This CDR3 has 14 residues. Germline V gives CDR1 MDHEN, CDR2 SYDVKM. CDR3 in DNA: TGTGCCAGCACCGAGAGGGGACAGGCAAACACCATATATTTT. Its protein product is CASTERGQANTIYF.

The table lists this clone with a few counts. V usage is TRBV14 and J usage is TRBJ2-1; 7 nucleotides align to TRBD2. Germline-derived CDR1 and CDR2 are SGHDN and FVKESK. The CDR3 consists of 17 residues. V gave up 0 bases and J gave up 4 bases; unmatched junction bases: 9. The CDR3 region has the DNA TGTGCCAGCAGCCAAGAATTTCGACTAGCAGCTTACAATGAGCAGTTCTTC. Residues: CASSQEFRLAAYNEQFF.

The chain is built from TRBV28 and TRBJ1-2, with TRBD1 matching 12 bases. J gave up 6 bases and V 6 bases, and 5 bases lay outside the gene matches. In germline, CDR1 is MDHEN, CDR2 SYDVKM. The CDR3 extends over 14 amino acids. The CDR3, as DNA: TGTGCCAGCAGCCCTAGGGACAGGGGGCATGGCTACACCTTC. Encoded protein: CASSPRDRGHGYTF.

This clone was detected once. This chain joins TRBV6-5 and TRBJ1-1; 7 nucleotides align to TRBD1. With V trimmed by 2 bases and J by 5 bases, 5 bases remained unmatched. This CDR3 is 14 amino acids long. Germline V gene lookup returns CDR1 MNHEY and CDR2 SVGAGI. As DNA, the CDR3 is TGTGCCAGCAGTTACGCAGGGGGAAAAACTGAAGCTTTCTTT. Translated: CASSYAGGKTEAFF.

The chain links TRBV7-2 to TRBJ1-1; a possible D gene is TRBD1 (5 bases). The CDR3 consists of 14 residues. V was pared by 4 bases and J by 5 bases, with 14 bases between. The germline gives CDR1 SGHTA, CDR2 FQGNSA. CDR3 in DNA: TGTGCCAGCAGCTCACCTGGACAAATTACTGAAGCTTTCTTT. Protein sequence: CASSSPGQITEAFF.

This chain uses TRBV2 with TRBJ2-1; 9 bases fit TRBD1. Germline V gene lookup returns CDR1 SNHLY and CDR2 FYNNEI. With V trimmed by 7 bases and J by 5 bases, 9 bases remained unmatched. This CDR3 spans 15 amino acids. The CDR3 bases are TGTGCCAGCACCTGGAACAGGGGGCCAAACAATGAGCAGTTCTTC. Translating gives CASTWNRGPNNEQFF.

The genes are TRBV5-8 and TRBJ2-5; perhaps TRBD1 as D (6 bases). The CDR3 length is 12 residues. Trimming took off 4 bases at V and 5 bases at J, with 9 bases between the two ends. CDR1 and CDR2 (germline): SGHTS, YDEGEE. The chain's CDR3 is CASSTGRETQYF. CDR3 sequence (DNA): TGTGCCAGCAGCACAGGGCGGGAGACCCAGTACTTC. Drawing the rest from reference TRBV5-8 and TRBJ2-5, the complete variable domain is EAGVTQSPTHLIKTRGQQATLRCSPISGHTSVYWYQQALGLGLQFLLWYDEGEERNRGNFPPRFSGRQFPNYSSELNVNALELEDSALYLCASSTGRETQYFGPGTRLLVL.

The rearrangement uses TRBV6-6 and TRBJ2-7; D is ambiguous. The germline V gene encodes CDR1 MNHNY and CDR2 SVGAGI (reference sequence). This CDR3 has 12 residues. V was pared by 1 base and J by 3 bases, with 4 bases between. The CDR3 loop reads CASSYLDYEQYF. Here the CDR3 DNA reads TGTGCCAGCAGTTACTTAGACTACGAGCAGTACTTC.

V gene TRBV4-3 combines with J gene TRBJ2-5, with a tentative D call TRBD2 (5 bases). The CDR3 runs 15 residues. Per the germline V gene, CDR1 is LGHNA and CDR2 is YSLEER. The V end was cut by 2 bases, the J end by 5 bases, with 15 bases between. CDR3 nucleotide sequence: TGCGCCAGCAGCCAATCCCGGGCAGAGGGTGAGACCCAGTACTTC. Amino acid sequence: CASSQSRAEGETQYF.

The rearrangement joins TRBV29-1 to TRBJ2-7, with 11 bases fitting TRBD2. Unmatched junction bases numbered 4, after V lost 6 bases and J lost 0 bases. CDR1 is SQVTM, CDR2 ANQGSEA, per germline. The CDR3 spans 14 residues. CDR3 in amino acids: CSVELAGVSYEQYF. In DNA, the CDR3 is TGCAGCGTCGAACTAGCGGGAGTCTCCTACGAGCAGTACTTC.

The chain employs TRBV19 and TRBJ2-7; 7 positions match TRBD1. CDR3 length: 13 residues. Germline CDR1 and CDR2: LNHDA and SQIVND (reference sequence). The V gene end was trimmed by 2 bases and the J gene end by 3 bases; junction bases not matched to a gene: 1. This CDR3 is CASSITGDYEQYF. For the CDR3, the DNA is TGTGCCAGTAGTATAACAGGGGACTACGAGCAGTACTTC. Full variable domain (outside the CDR3, taken from reference TRBV19 and TRBJ2-7): DGGITQSPKYLFRKEGQNVTLSCEQNLNHDAMYWYRQDPGQGLRLIYYSQIVNDFQKGDIAEGYSVSREKKESFPLTVTSAQKNPTAFYLCASSITGDYEQYFGPGTRLTVT.

This clone came up a few times. V and J are TRBV4-1 and TRBJ1-3; D call uncertain. Trimming shortened V by 5 bases and J by 4 bases, and 9 bases separated the two germline ends. CDR1 is MGHRA and CDR2 is YSYEKL in the germline V gene. The CDR3 is made up of 13 amino acids. CDR3 sequence reads: CASSETSGNTIYF. The CDR3 region has the DNA TGCGCCAGCAGCGAAACTTCCGGAAACACCATATATTTT.

The chain has TRBV28 and TRBJ1-5, with D hard to call. V was cut by 2 bases and J by 6 bases, with 5 bases left in between. Germline V gives CDR1 MDHEN, CDR2 SYDVKM. The CDR3 length is 12 residues. The CDR3 DNA follows: TGTGCCAGCAGTTTAGGAGTTCAGCCCCAGCATTTT. Residues: CASSLGVQPQHF.

The J gene is TRBJ1-5, the V gene TRBV21-1; the D call TRBD1 from the table was never checked on the DNA. TRBV21-1 is reported as a pseudogene. The CDR3 loop spans 17 amino acids. CDR3 in DNA: TGTGCCAGCAGCGAACCTGGGACAGAGCCTAGCAATCAGCCCCAGCATTTT. Protein product: CASSEPGTEPSNQPQHF.

The chain uses TRBV5-1 and TRBJ2-5; 9 bases match TRBD2. The CDR3 runs 15 residues. V dropped 3 bases and J dropped 0; count of bases not matched to a gene: 3. Germline assignment: CDR1 SGHRS and CDR2 YFSETQ. CDR3: CASSSGTSNQETQYF. CDR3 nucleotide sequence: TGCGCCAGCAGCTCCGGGACTAGCAACCAAGAGACCCAGTACTTC.